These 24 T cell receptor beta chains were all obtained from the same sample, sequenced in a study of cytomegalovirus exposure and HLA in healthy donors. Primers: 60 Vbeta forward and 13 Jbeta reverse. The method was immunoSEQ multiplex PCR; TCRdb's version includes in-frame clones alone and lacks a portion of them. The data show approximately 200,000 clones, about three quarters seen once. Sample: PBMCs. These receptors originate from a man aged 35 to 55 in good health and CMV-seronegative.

CDR3 coding DNA: TGCGCCAGCAGCCAAGAGGGAGTGAACACTGAAGCTTTCTTT. This gives the protein CASSQEGVNTEAFF. J is TRBJ1-1 and V is TRBV4-1, with D uncertain. This CDR3 comprises 14 residues. CDR1 is MGHRA and CDR2 is YSYEKL in the germline V gene. V lost 0 bases and J lost 0, with 5 bases in between.

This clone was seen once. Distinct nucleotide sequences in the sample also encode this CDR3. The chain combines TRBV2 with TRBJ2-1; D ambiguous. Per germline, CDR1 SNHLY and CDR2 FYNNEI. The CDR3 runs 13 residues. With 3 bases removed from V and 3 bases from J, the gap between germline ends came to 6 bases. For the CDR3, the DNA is TGTGCCAGCAGTGACGGCGGCTACAATGAGCAGTTCTTC. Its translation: CASSDGGYNEQFF.

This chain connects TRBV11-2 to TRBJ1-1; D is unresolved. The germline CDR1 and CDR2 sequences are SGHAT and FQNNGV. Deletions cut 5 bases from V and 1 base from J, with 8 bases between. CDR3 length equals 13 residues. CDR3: CASSTRGNTEAFF. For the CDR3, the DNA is TGTGCCAGCAGCACCAGAGGGAACACTGAAGCTTTCTTT.

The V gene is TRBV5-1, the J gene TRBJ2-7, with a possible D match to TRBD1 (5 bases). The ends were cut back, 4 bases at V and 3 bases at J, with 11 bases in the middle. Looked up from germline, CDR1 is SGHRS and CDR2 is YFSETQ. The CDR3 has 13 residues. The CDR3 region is CASSITGSYEQYF. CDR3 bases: TGCGCCAGCAGCATAACAGGTAGCTACGAGCAGTACTTC.

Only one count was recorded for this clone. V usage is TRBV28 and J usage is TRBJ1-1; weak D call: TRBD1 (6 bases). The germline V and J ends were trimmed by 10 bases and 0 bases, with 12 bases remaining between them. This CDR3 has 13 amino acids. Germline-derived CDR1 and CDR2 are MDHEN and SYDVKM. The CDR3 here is CATTGHLNTEAFF. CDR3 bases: TGTGCCACCACGGGACACTTGAACACTGAAGCTTTCTTT.

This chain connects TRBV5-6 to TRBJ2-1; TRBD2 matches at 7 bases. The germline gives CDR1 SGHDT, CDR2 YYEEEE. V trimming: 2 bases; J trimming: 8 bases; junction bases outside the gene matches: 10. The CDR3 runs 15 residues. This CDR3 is CASSFGAGEGDEQFF. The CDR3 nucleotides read TGTGCCAGCAGCTTCGGGGCGGGAGAAGGGGATGAGCAGTTCTTC.

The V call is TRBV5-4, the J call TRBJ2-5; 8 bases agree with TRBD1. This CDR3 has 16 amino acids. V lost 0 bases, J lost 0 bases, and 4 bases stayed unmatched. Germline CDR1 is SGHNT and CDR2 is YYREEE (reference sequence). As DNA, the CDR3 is TGTGCCAGCAGCTTGGGGACAGGGTCCTACCAAGAGACCCAGTACTTC. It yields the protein CASSLGTGSYQETQYF.

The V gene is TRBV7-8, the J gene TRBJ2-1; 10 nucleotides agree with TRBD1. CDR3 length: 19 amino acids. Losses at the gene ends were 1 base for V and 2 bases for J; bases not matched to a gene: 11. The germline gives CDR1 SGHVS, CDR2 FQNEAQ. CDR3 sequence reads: CASSLGRRTGTGAYNEQFF. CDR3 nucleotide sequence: TGTGCCAGCAGCTTAGGCCGTCGAACCGGGACAGGGGCCTACAATGAGCAGTTCTTC. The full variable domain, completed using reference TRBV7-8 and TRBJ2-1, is GAGVSQSPRYKVAKRGQDVALRCDPISGHVSLFWYQQALGQGPEFLTYFQNEAQLDKSGLPSDRFFAERPEGSVSTLKIQRTQQEDSAVYLCASSLGRRTGTGAYNEQFFGPGTRLTVL.

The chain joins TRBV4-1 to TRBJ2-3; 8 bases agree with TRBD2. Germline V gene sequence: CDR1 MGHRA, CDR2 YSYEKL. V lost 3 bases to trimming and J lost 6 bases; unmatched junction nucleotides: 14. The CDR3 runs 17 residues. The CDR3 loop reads CASSQELAGLFLDTQYF. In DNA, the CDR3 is TGCGCCAGCAGCCAGGAGCTAGCGGGCCTATTCCTTGATACGCAGTATTTT.

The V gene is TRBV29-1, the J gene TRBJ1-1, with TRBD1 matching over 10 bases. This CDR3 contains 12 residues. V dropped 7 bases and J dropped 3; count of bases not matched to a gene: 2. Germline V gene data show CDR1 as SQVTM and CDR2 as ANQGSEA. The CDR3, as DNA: TGCAGCGCTGGACAGGGGGACACTGAAGCTTTCTTT. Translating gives CSAGQGDTEAFF.

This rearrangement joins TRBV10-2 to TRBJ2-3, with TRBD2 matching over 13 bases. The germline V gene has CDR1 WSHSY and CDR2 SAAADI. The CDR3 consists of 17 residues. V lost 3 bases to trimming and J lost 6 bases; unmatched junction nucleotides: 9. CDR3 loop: CASSDPLLAGGTDTQYF. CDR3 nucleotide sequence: TGCGCCAGCAGTGATCCCCTACTAGCGGGGGGGACGGATACGCAGTATTTT.

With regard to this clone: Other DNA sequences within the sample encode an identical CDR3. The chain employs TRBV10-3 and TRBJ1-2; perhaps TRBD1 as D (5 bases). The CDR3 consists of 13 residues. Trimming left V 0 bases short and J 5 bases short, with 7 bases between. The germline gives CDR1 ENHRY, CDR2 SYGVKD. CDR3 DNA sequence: TGTGCCATCAGTGAGTCAGGGGAATATGGCTACACCTTC. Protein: CAISESGEYGYTF.

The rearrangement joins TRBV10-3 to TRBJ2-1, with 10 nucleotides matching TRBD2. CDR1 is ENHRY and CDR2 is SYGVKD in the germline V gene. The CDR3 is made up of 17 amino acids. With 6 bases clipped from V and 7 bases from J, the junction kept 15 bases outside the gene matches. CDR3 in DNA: TGTGCCATCAGCGACGCCTCGGGCGCTAGCGGGAGTAATGAGCAGTTCTTC. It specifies CAISDASGASGSNEQFF.

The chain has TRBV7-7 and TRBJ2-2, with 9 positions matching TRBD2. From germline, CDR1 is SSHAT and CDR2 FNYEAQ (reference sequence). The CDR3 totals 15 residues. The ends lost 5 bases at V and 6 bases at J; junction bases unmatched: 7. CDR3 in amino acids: CASSGGGARSGELFF. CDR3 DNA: TGTGCCAGCAGCGGCGGGGGGGCGCGCTCCGGGGAGCTGTTTTTT.

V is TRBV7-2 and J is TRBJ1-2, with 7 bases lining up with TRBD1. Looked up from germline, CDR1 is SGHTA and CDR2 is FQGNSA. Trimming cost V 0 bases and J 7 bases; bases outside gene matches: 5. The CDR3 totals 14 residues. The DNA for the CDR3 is TGTGCCAGCAGCTTAGCGCTGGCAGGGGGTGGCTACACCTTC. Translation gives CASSLALAGGGYTF.

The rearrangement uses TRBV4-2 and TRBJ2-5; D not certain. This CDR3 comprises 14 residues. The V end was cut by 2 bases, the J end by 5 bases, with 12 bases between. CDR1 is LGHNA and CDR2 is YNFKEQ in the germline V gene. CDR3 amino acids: CASSQLGAGETQYF. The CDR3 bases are TGTGCCAGCAGCCAACTAGGCGCCGGGGAGACCCAGTACTTC.

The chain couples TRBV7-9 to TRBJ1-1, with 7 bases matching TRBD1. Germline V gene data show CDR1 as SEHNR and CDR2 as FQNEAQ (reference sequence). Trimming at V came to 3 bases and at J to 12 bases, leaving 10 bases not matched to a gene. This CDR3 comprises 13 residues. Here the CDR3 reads CASSFEDRLKTFF. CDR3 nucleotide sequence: TGTGCCAGCAGCTTCGAGGACAGGTTGAAGACTTTCTTT.

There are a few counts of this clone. The CDR3 loop is CATSRTDRAERYF. In DNA, the CDR3 is TGTGCCACCAGCAGAACTGACCGCGCTGAGCGGTACTTC. The chain uses TRBV15 and TRBJ2-4; no clear D gene. Germline CDR1 LNHNV, CDR2 YYDKDF (reference sequence). This CDR3 has 13 amino acids. V dropped 2 bases and J dropped 15 bases, with 17 bases sitting between them.

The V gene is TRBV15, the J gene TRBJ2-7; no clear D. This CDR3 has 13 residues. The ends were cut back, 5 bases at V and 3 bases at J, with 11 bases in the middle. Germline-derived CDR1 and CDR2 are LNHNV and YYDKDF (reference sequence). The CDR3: CATSLASLYEQYF. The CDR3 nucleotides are TGTGCCACCAGCCTGGCCTCCCTCTACGAGCAGTACTTC.

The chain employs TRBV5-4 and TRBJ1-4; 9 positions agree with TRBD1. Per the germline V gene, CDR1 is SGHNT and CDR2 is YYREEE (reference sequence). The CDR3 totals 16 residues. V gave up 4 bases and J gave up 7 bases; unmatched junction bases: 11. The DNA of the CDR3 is TGTGCCAGCAGCACTGGGACAGGGAGGTCCGCTGAAAAACTGTTTTTT. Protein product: CASSTGTGRSAEKLFF.

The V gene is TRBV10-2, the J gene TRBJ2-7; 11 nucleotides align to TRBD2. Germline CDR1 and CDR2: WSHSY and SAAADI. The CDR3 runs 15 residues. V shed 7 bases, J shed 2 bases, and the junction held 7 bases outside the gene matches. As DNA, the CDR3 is TGCGCCAGCACCCAAACGACTAGCGGGACCTACGAGCAGTACTTC. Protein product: CASTQTTSGTYEQYF.

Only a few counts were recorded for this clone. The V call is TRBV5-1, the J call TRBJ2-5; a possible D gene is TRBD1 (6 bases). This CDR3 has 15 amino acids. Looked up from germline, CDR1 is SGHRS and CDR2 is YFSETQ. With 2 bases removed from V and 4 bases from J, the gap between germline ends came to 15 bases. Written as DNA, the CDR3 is TGCGCCAGCAGCTTTGCCGGGACAACCAGAGAGACCCAGTACTTC. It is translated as CASSFAGTTRETQYF.

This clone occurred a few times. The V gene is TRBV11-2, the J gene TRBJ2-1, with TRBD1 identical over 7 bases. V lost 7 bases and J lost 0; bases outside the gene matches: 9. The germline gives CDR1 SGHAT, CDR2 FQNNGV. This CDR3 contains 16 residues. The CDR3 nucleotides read TGTGCCAGCACCCGAATCCGGGACAGCTCCTACAATGAGCAGTTCTTC. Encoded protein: CASTRIRDSSYNEQFF. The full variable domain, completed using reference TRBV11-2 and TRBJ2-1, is EAGVAQSPRYKIIEKRQSVAFWCNPISGHATLYWYQQILGQGPKLLIQFQNNGVVDDSQLPKDRFSAERLKGVDSTLKIQPAKLEDSAVYLCASTRIRDSSYNEQFFGPGTRLTVL.

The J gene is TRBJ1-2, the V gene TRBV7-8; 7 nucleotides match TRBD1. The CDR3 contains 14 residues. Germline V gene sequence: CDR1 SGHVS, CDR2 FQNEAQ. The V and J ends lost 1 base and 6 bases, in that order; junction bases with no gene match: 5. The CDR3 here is CASSLVLTGNGYTF. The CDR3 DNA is TGTGCCAGCAGCTTAGTCCTGACAGGGAATGGCTACACCTTC.